A selection of T cell receptor beta chains follows, all from one sample in a study of blood T cell repertoires in COVID-19. Using immunoSEQ multiplex PCR, the repertoire was profiled, and TCRdb retains in-frame clones only, with some absent. The sample lists 250,000 to 300,000 clones, approximately 90% occurring once. The sample taken for sequencing was PBMCs or T cells enriched from blood (not recorded which). The receptors derive from a woman aged 60 to 75 in a cohort exposed to, infected with or recovered from COVID-19 (not recorded which). Each CDR3 is given without its conserved first and last residue.

J	V	CDR3
TRBJ2-6	TRBV6-2/TRBV6-3	ASSYSTVTYSGANVLT
TRBJ2-1	TRBV7-2	ASSSDRGLYNEQF
TRBJ1-6	TRBV6-5	ASSYGQGGSPLH
TRBJ2-7	TRBV4-2	ASSQGASEAYEQY
TRBJ1-4	TRBV9	ASSVVAGANEKLF
TRBJ2-1	TRBV6-4	ASSRGTSSYNEQF
TRBJ2-7	TRBV18	ASSPRDRTYSYEQY
TRBJ2-5	TRBV19	ARSEVKRDQETQY
TRBJ2-7	TRBV3-1/TRBV3-2	ASSQSHYEQY
TRBJ2-3	TRBV7-2	ASSPRLAGPDTQY
TRBJ2-7	TRBV7-9	ASSSGQRDYEQY
TRBJ1-1	TRBV5-1	ASSQQGPRMNTEAF
TRBJ2-3	TRBV2	ASSALAGGADTQY
TRBJ1-3	TRBV25-1	ASSVGQGPGNTIY
TRBJ2-1	TRBV12-3/TRBV12-4	ASSFSGTSEQF
TRBJ2-3	TRBV2	ASSVQGKGTDTQY
TRBJ2-5	TRBV5-1	ASSFLGQGQETQY
TRBJ2-2	TRBV27	ASSLRQGSTGELF
TRBJ2-1	TRBV18	ASSPTGGYNEQF
TRBJ2-7	TRBV29-1	SVEDQISYEQY
TRBJ1-1	TRBV19	ASRRGTGGNTEAF
TRBJ1-4	TRBV7-8	ASSLEGWTGGHEKLF
TRBJ1-3	TRBV6-2/TRBV6-3	ASSQPSSGNTIY
TRBJ1-2	TRBV30	AWSHRGGYT
TRBJ2-7	TRBV19	ASSTNSGRAHEQY
TRBJ2-7	TRBV18	ASSPPGQAAYEQY
TRBJ2-2	TRBV10-2	ARSESGGAGGPAGELF
TRBJ2-7	TRBV15	ATSRDRASSTYEQY
TRBJ2-5	TRBV28	ASSLGAGVETQY
TRBJ1-2	TRBV7-2	ASTGSHYGYT
TRBJ2-1	TRBV27	ASSLPSGLPRNEQF
TRBJ1-2	TRBV5-1	ASSMEYRGLGYT
TRBJ1-1	TRBV6-5	ASSYGKGRAEAF
TRBJ2-5	TRBV29-1	SVGGQGMRETQY
TRBJ2-1	TRBV10-1	ASSDGAGGIYNEQF
TRBJ1-5	TRBV20-1	SASGRNQPQH
TRBJ2-1	TRBV7-2	ASSASSRVYNEQF
TRBJ1-2	TRBV28	ASTTTGGLWGYT
TRBJ2-3	TRBV15	ATSRFPGDTQY
TRBJ1-6	TRBV27	ASSNLRGPRDNSPLH
TRBJ2-4	TRBV2	ASRDPRTHIQY
TRBJ2-7	TRBV5-1	ASSWGVKSPYEQY
TRBJ2-7	TRBV6-5	ASSYEAGLEQY
TRBJ1-2	TRBV5-4	ASSLQGVDGYT
TRBJ1-1	TRBV2	ASTGTQVLSTEAF
TRBJ2-1	TRBV10-1	ASSELPAGLAGGHEQF
TRBJ2-5	TRBV18	ASSLIAGVIQETQY
TRBJ2-3	TRBV11-1	ASSSQESHTDTQY
TRBJ2-7	TRBV6-5	ASSYGAESSYEQY
TRBJ2-4	TRBV7-3	ASSLTGDSQNIQY
TRBJ2-3	TRBV3-1/TRBV3-2	ASSPRDRKTDTQY
TRBJ1-2	TRBV7-6	ASSLRTGGEGGYT
TRBJ1-3	TRBV4-1	ASSLSRQGATTGGNTIY
TRBJ2-1	TRBV28	ASIGTISYYNEQF
TRBJ2-7	TRBV4-3	ASSQDRGYEQY
TRBJ2-7	TRBV30	AWSSSYRSEQY
TRBJ1-2	TRBV5-4	ASSLKSGLYGYT
TRBJ2-2	TRBV15	ATSRQGKRYTGELF
TRBJ1-5	TRBV14	ASSPGGYSNQPQH